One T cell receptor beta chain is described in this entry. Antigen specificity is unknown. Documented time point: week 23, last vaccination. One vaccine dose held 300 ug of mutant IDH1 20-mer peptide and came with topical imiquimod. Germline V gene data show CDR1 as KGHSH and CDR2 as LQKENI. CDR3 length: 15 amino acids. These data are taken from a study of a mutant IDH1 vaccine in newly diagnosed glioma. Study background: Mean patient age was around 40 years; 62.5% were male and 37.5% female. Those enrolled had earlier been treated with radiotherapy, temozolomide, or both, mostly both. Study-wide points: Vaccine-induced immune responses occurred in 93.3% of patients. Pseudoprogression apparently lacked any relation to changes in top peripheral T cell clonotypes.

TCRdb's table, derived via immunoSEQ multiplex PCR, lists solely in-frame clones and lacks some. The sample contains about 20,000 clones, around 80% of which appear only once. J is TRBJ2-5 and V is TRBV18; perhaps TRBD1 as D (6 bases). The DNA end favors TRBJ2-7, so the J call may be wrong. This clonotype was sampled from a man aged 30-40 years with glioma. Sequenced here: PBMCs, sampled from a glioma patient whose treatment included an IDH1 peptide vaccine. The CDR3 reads CASSEDSLLSYEQYF. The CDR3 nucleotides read TGTGCCAGCTCGGAGGACAGCCTCCTCTCCTACGAGCAGTACTTC.